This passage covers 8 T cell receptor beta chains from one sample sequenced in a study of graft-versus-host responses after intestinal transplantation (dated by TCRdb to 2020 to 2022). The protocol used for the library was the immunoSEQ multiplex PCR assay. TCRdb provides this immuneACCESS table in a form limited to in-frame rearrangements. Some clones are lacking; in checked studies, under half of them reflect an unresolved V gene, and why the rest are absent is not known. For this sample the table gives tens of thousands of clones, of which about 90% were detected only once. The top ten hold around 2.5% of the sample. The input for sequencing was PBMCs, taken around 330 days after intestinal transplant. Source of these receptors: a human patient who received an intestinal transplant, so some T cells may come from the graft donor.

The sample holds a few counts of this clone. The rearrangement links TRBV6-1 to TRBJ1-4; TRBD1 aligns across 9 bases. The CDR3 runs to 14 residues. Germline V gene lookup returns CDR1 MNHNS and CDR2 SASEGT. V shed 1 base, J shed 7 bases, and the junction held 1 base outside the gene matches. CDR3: CASSEGTGVEKLFF. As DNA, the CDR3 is TGTGCCAGCAGTGAAGGGACAGGGGTTGAAAAACTGTTTTTT.

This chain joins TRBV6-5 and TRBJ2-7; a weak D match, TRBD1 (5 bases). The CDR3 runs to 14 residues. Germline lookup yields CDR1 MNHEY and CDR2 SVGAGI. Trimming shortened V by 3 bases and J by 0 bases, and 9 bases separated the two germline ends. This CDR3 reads CASSYPGHSYEQYF. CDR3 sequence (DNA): TGTGCCAGCAGTTATCCAGGGCACTCCTACGAGCAGTACTTC.

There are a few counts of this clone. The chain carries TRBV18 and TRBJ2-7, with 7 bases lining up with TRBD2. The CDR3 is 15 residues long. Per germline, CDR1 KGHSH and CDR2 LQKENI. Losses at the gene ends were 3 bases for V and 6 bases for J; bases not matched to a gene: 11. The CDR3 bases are TGTGCCAGCTCACCTAACGGGGGAGGGTCTGGCGAGCAGTACTTC. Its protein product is CASSPNGGGSGEQYF.

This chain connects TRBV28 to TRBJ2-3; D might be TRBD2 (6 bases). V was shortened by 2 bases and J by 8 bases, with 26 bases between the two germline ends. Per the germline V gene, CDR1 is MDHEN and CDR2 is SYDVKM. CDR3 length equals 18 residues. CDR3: CASSLRRDMGLREGTQYF. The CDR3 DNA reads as TGTGCCAGCAGTTTAAGGCGGGATATGGGGTTAAGAGAGGGTACGCAGTATTTT.

CDR3 sequence reads: CASSQEGTAFFAGELFF. DNA of the CDR3: TGCGCCAGCAGCCAAGAGGGGACCGCATTTTTCGCCGGGGAGCTGTTTTTT. The chain couples TRBV4-1 to TRBJ2-2; D is possibly TRBD1 or TRBD2 (5 bases each). CDR1 MGHRA and CDR2 YSYEKL come from the germline V gene. The CDR3 extends over 17 amino acids. V gave up 0 bases and J gave up 6 bases, with 17 bases separating them.

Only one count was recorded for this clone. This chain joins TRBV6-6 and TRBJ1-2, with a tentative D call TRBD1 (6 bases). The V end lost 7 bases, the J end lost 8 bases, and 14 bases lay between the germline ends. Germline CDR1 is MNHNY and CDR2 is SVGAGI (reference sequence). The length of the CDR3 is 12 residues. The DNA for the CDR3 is TGTGCCAGCACCCTACAGGGAAACGGCTACACCTTC. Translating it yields CASTLQGNGYTF.

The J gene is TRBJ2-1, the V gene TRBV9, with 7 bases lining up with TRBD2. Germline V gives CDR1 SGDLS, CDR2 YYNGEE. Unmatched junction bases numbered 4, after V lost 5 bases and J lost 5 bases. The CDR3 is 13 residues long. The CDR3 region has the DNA TGTGCCAGCAGGGCTAGCGGAAACAATGAGCAGTTCTTC. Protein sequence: CASRASGNNEQFF. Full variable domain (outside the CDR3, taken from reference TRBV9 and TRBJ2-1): DSGVTQTPKHLITATGQRVTLRCSPRSGDLSVYWYQQSLDQGLQFLIQYYNGEERAKGNILERFSAQQFPDLHSELNLSSLELGDSALYFCASRASGNNEQFFGPGTRLTVL.

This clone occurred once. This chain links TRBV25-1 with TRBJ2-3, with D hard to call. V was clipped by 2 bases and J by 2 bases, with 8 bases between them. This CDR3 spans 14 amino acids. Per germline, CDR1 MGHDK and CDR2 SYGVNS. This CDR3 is CASSERVTTDTQYF. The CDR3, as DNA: TGTGCCAGCAGTGAACGGGTAACCACAGATACGCAGTATTTT.